This note documents a single T cell receptor (beta chain) sequence. Its antigen is undetermined. The sample comes from a study of STAT5B mutations in CD4+ large granular lymphocyte leukemia. Overall study findings and caveats: Without putative leukemic clones, patient CD4-sorted repertoires remained more clonal than healthy CD4+ repertoires.

Measured with immunoSEQ multiplex PCR; TCRdb has only the in-frame clones, and not every one. The sample lists more than 30,000 clones, 70% to 80% seen once, with less than 0.5% in the top ten. The sequencing input was CD4+ T cells from blood buffy coats. This receptor was obtained from a human donor in good health.

For the CDR3, the DNA is TGCGCCAGCAGCTCGGACAGGGGGGGCACAGATACGCAGTATTTT. Residues: CASSSDRGGTDTQYF. The chain couples TRBV5-1 to TRBJ2-3, with 10 bases fitting TRBD1. The V gene's germline CDR1 is SGHRS and CDR2 YFSETQ. The ends lost 3 bases at V and 1 base at J; junction bases unmatched: 2. CDR3 length: 15 amino acids.